This TCR beta chain originates from a study of blood T cell dynamics during melanoma immunotherapy. About the study: First-line therapy was either pembrolizumab or nivolumab with ipilimumab for metastatic melanoma. Study-level results: Among sorted CD8+ subsets, immune-effector cells had the highest clonality and cell-free DNA similarity. It remained unknown if the driving T cell clones were melanoma-specific.

Concerning this clone: Antigen: not known.

Time point specified: pre-treatment baseline. The CDR3 is made up of 14 amino acids. Trimming took off 3 bases at V and 4 bases at J, with 9 bases between the two ends. Germline V gene data show CDR1 as SEHNR and CDR2 as FQNEAQ (reference sequence). TCRdb's copy holds only in-frame clones and misses some; the assay was immunoSEQ multiplex PCR. The sample includes some 13,000 clones, roughly nine tenths of them seen just once. This chain links TRBV7-9 with TRBJ1-4; D call uncertain. This receptor was identified in a human donor with melanoma. The sample was effector memory CD8+ T cells from blood, taken from a patient treated with checkpoint blockade. The CDR3: CASSLEQDNEKLFF. The CDR3 coding sequence is TGTGCCAGCAGCTTGGAGCAGGATAATGAAAAACTGTTTTTT.